This TCR beta chain derives from a study of OX40 agonist ivuxolimab in advanced cancers. For the study at large: With ivuxolimab, an agonistic anti-OX40 (CD134) antibody, patients were treated. There were three patients with partial responses, one having hepatocellular carcinoma and two cutaneous melanoma.

Study observations and caveats: Among T cells, CD8+ cells averaged more expanded clones than CD4+ cells.

TCRdb's table, derived via immunoSEQ multiplex PCR, lists solely in-frame clones and lacks some. The sample has some 98,000 clones, more than 75% seen once. Blood sampling was done at baseline, cycle 4 day 1, and cycle 7 day 1. CDR3 length: 16 residues. The V end lost 4 bases, the J end lost 0 bases, and 13 bases lay between the germline ends. Germline assignment: CDR1 SGHRS and CDR2 YFSETQ. Concerning this clone itself: Antigen specificity is unknown.

The origin of this receptor is an adult with an advanced solid tumor such as melanoma, head and neck, liver or kidney cancer. The sequences come from CD4+ or CD8+ T cells sorted from blood, collected in a trial of the OX40 agonist ivuxolimab. The chain has TRBV5-1 and TRBJ2-2; D may be TRBD2 (5 bases). For the CDR3, the DNA is TGCGCCAGCAGCGGCGGACTTGTCGCGAACACCGGGGAGCTGTTTTTT. This codes for CASSGGLVANTGELFF.